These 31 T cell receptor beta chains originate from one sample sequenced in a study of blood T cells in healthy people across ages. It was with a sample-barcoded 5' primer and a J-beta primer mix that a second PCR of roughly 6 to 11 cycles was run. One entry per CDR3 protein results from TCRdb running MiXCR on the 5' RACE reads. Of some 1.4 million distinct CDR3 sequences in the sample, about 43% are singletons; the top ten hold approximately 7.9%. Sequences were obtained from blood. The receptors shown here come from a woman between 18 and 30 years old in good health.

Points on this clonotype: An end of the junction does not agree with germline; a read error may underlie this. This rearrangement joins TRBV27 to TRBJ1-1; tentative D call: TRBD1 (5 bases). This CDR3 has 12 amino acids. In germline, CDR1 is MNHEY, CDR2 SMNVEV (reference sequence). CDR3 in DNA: TGCTTAGTGGGGGGATCGTACACTGAAGCTTTCTTT. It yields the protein CLVGGSYTEAFF.

The CDR3 protein is CASSLRASGGFNEQFF. The CDR3 DNA reads TGTGCCAGCAGCTTAAGGGCTAGCGGGGGCTTTAATGAGCAGTTCTTC. The chain is built from TRBV7-6 and TRBJ2-1, with 10 positions matching TRBD2. The CDR3 is 16 residues long. The V segment lost 2 bases and the J segment 7 bases; nucleotides outside the gene matches: 8. Germline CDR1 SGHVS, CDR2 FNYEAQ.

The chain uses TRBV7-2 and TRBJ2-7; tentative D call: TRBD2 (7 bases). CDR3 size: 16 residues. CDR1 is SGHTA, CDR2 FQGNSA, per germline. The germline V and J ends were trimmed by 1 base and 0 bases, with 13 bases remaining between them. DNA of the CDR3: TGTGCCAGCAGCTTAGGGCTAGCGGACAGCTCCTACGAGCAGTACTTC. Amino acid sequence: CASSLGLADSSYEQYF.

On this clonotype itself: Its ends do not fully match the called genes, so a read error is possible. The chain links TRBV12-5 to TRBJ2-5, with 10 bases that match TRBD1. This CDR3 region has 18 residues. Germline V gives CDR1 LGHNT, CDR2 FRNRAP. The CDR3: CAVFPGQGTRKSQGTQYF. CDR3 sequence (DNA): TGTGCTGTTTTCCCGGGACAGGGGACACGTAAAAGCCAAGGGACCCAGTACTTC.

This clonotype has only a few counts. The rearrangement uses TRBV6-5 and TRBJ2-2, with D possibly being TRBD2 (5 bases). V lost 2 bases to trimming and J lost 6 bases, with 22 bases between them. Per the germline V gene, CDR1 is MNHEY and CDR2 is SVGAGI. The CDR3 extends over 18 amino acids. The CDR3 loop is CASSYQASSHLTPGELFF. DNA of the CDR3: TGTGCCAGCAGTTACCAGGCTAGCTCCCATCTAACACCCGGGGAGCTGTTTTTT.

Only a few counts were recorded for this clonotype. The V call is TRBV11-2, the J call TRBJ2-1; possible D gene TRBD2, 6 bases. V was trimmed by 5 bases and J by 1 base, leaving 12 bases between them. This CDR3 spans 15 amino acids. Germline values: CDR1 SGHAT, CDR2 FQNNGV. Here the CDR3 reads CASSPSGLSYNEQFF. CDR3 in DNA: TGTGCCAGCAGCCCCTCGGGACTGTCCTACAATGAGCAGTTCTTC.

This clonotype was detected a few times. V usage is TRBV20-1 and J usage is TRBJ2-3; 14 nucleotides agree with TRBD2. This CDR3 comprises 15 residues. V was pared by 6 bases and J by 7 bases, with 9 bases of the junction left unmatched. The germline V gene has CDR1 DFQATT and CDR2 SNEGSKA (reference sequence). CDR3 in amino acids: CSATTSGGDLYTQYF. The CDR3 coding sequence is TGCAGTGCCACGACTAGCGGGGGGGATCTTTATACGCAGTATTTT.

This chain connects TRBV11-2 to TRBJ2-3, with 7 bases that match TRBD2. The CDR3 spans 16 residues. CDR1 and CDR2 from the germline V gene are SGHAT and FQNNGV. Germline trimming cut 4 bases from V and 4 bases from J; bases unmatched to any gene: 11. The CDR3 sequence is CASSSREAINPDTQYF. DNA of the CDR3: TGTGCCAGCAGCTCCCGGGAGGCTATAAACCCAGATACGCAGTATTTT.

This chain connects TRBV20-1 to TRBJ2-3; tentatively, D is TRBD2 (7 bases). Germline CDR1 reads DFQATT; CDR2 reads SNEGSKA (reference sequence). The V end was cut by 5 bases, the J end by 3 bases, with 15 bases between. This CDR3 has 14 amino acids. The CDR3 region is CSAPLGRGTDTQYF. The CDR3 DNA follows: TGCAGTGCTCCTTTAGGGAGGGGGACAGATACGCAGTATTTT.

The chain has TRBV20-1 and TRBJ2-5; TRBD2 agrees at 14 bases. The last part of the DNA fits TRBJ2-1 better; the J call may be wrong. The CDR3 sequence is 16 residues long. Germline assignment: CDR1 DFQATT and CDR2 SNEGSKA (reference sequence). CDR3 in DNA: TGCAGTGCTAGAGCGACTAGCGGGAGGGCCCAAGAGACCCAGTTCTTC. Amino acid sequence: CSARATSGRAQETQFF.

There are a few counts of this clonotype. The CDR3 loop reads CASSKGHGLAGSSYEQYF. The CDR3 nucleotides read TGTGCCAGCTCGAAAGGGCACGGACTAGCGGGAAGCTCCTACGAGCAGTACTTC. This chain joins TRBV28 and TRBJ2-7, with 12 bases that match TRBD2. With 8 bases clipped from V and 0 bases from J, the junction kept 14 bases outside the gene matches. Germline V gene lookup returns CDR1 MDHEN and CDR2 SYDVKM. This CDR3 region has 18 residues.

The CDR3, as DNA: TGCGCCAGCAGCGGGACTAGCGGGGGCTACAATGAGCAGTACTTC. Its protein product is CASSGTSGGYNEQYF. V is TRBV5-1 and J is TRBJ2-7, with TRBD2 identical over 14 bases. J gave up 7 bases and V 4 bases, and 7 bases lay outside the gene matches. This CDR3 has 15 residues. Per the germline V gene, CDR1 is SGHRS and CDR2 is YFSETQ.

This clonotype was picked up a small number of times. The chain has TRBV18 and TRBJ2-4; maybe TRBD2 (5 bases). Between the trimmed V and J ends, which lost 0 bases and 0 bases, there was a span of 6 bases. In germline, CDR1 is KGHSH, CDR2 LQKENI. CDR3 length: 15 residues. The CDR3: CASSPPGKAKNIQYF. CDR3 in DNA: TGTGCCAGCTCACCACCCGGGAAAGCCAAAAACATTCAGTACTTC.

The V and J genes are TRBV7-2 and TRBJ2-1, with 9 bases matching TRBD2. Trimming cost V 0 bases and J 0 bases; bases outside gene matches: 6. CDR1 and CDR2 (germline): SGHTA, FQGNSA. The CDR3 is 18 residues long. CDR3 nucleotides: TGTGCCAGCAGCTTAGCGCACAGCGGGGGGAGCTCCTACAATGAGCAGTTCTTC. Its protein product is CASSLAHSGGSSYNEQFF.

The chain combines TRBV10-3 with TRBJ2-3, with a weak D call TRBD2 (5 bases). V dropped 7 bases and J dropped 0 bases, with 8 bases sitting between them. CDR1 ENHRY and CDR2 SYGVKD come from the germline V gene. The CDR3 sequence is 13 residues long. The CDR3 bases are TGTGCCATCAACGGGATTAGCACAGATACGCAGTATTTT. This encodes CAINGISTDTQYF.

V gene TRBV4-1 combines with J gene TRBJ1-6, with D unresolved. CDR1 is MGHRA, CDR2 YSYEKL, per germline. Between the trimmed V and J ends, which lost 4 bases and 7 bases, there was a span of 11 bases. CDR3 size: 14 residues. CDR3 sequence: CASSLGLFNSPLHF. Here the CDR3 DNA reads TGCGCCAGCAGCCTGGGCCTCTTCAATTCACCCCTCCACTTT.

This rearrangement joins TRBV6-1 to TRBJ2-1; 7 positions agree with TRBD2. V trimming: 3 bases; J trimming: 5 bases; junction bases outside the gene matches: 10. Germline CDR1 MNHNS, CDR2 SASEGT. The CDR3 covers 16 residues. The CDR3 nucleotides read TGTGCCAGCAGTGATAGTGGGGCTAGCGGCAACAATGAGCAGTTCTTC. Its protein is CASSDSGASGNNEQFF.

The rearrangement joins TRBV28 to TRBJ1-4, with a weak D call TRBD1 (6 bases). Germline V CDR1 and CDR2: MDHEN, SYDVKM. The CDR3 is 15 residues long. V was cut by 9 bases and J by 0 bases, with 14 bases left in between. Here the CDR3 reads CASGQLKATNEKLFF. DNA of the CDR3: TGTGCCAGTGGACAGCTGAAAGCAACTAATGAAAAACTGTTTTTT. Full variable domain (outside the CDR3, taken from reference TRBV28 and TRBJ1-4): DVKVTQSSRYLVKRTGEKVFLECVQDMDHENMFWYRQDPGLGLRLIYFSYDVKMKEKGDIPEGYSVSREKKERFSLILESASTNQTSMYLCASGQLKATNEKLFFGSGTQLSVL.

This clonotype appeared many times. CDR3 in amino acids: CASSLIGNTEAFF. CDR3 sequence (DNA): TGTGCCAGCAGTTTGATCGGGAACACTGAAGCTTTCTTT. This chain uses TRBV12-3 or TRBV12-4 with TRBJ1-1, with unresolved D. Trimming left V 3 bases short and J 1 base short, with 6 bases between. This CDR3 is 13 amino acids long.

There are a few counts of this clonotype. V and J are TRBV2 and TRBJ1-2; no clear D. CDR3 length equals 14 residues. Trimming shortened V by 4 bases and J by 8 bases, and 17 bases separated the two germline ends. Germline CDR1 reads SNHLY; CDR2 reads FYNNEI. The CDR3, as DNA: TGTGCCAGCAGTGTAGGACCGGAGATGGCAGGCTACACCTTC. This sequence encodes CASSVGPEMAGYTF. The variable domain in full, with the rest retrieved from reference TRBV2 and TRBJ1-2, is EPEVTQTPSHQVTQMGQEVILRCVPISNHLYFYWYRQILGQKVEFLVSFYNNEISEKSEIFDDQFSVERPDGSNFTLKIRSTKLEDSAMYFCASSVGPEMAGYTFGSGTRLTVV.

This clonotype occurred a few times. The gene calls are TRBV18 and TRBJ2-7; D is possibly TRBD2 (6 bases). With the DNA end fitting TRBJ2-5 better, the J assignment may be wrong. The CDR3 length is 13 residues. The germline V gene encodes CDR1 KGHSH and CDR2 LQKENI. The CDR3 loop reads CASSPGVEETQYF. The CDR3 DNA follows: TGTGCCAGCTCCCCGGGGGTCGAGGAGACCCAGTACTTC.

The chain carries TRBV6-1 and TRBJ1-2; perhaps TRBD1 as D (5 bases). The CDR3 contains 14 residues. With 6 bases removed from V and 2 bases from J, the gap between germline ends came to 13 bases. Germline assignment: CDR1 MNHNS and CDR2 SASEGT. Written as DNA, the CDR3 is TGTGCCAGCAGGGGGGGGGAATCCAACTATGGCTACACCTTC. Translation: CASRGGESNYGYTF.

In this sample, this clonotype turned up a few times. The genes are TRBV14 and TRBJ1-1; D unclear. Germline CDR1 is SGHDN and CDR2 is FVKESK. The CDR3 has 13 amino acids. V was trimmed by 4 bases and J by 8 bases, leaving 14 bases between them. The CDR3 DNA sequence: TGTGCCAGCAGCCCTTTTTACTCGGGCGAAGCTTTCTTT. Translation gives CASSPFYSGEAFF.

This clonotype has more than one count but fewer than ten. Here the CDR3 DNA reads TGTGCCAGCAGCTTAGTTGCGGGGGGGCACACAGATACGCAGTATTTT. Encoded protein: CASSLVAGGHTDTQYF. The chain couples TRBV7-8 to TRBJ2-3, with TRBD2 matching 9 bases. The CDR3 covers 16 residues. Trimming removed 1 base from V and 2 bases from J; junction bases left unmatched: 4. CDR1 is SGHVS and CDR2 is FQNEAQ in the germline V gene.

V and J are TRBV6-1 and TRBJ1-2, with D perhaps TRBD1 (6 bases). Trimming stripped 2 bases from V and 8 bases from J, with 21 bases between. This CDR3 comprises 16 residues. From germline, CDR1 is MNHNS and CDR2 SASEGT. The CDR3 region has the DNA TGTGCCAGCAGTGAATGGATACAGGGTCCGTTTCGGGGCTACACCTTC. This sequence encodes CASSEWIQGPFRGYTF.

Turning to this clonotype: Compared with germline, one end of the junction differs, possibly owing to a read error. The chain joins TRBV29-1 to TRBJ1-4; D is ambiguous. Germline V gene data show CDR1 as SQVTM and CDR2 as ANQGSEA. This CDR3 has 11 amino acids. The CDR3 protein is CSMRTKEKLFF. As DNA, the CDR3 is TGCAGCATGCGGACTAAGGAAAAACTGTTTTTT.

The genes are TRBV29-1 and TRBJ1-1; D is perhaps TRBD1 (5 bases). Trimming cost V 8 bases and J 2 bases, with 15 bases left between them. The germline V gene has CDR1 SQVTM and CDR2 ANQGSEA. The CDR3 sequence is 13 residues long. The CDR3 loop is CSSEQVINTEAFF. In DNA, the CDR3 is TGCAGCTCGGAACAGGTAATTAACACTGAAGCTTTCTTT.

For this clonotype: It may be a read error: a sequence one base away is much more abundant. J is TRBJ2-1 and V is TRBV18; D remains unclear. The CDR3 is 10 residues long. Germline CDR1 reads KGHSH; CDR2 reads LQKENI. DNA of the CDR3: TGTGCCAGCGCCTACAGTGAGCAGTTCTTC. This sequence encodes CASAYSEQFF.

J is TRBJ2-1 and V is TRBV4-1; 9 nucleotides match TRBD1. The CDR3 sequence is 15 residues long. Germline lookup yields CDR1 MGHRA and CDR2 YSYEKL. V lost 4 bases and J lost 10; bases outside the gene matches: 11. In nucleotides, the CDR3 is TGCGCCAGCAGCCCTGGGACAGGGAATGTCTACGAGCAGTTCTTC. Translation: CASSPGTGNVYEQFF.

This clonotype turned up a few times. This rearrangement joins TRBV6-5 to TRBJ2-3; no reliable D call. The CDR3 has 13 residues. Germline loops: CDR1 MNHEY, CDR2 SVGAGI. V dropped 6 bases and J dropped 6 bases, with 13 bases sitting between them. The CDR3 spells CASRMGITDTQYF. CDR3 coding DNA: TGTGCCAGCAGAATGGGCATCACGGATACGCAGTATTTT.

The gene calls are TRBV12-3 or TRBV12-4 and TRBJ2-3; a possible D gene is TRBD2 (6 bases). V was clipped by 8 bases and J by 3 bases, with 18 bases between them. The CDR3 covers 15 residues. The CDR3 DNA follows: TGTGCCAGCTGCCCGGGGACTGCTAGAACAGATACGCAGTATTTT. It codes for CASCPGTARTDTQYF.